The 17 T cell receptor beta chains presented below share a single source sample, sequenced in a study of type 1 regulatory T cells (dated by TCRdb to about 2021). The run used an Illumina MiSeq. TCRdb redid the processing of the public reads, applying fastp at Q25 and MiXCR, and retained in-frame beta chains. Rows matching on CDR3 protein sequence are summarized as one entry with the most common DNA and genes. The sample table records 75,000 to 100,000 distinct CDR3 sequences; 30% to 35% of these occur just once. Together, the top ten hold 2% to 2.5% of the sample. The specimen sequenced was CD4+ T cells, either the whole sample or a sorted fraction (not recorded which). These receptors all stem from a human donor in good health.

This clonotype was counted between two and nine times. The chain recombines TRBV5-1 with TRBJ1-6; no clear D gene. This CDR3 contains 12 residues. Germline assignment: CDR1 SGHRS and CDR2 YFSETQ. V lost 7 bases to trimming and J lost 10 bases, with 12 bases between them. In DNA form, the CDR3 reads TGCGCCAGCCTTAGAGGGAAGTCACCCCTCCACTTT. It codes for CASLRGKSPLHF.

Only a few counts were recorded for this clonotype. This rearrangement joins TRBV7-2 to TRBJ1-3, with D hard to call. Germline loops: CDR1 SGHTA, CDR2 FQGNSA. This CDR3 is 15 amino acids long. Trimming stripped 3 bases from V and 4 bases from J, with 13 bases between. CDR3 loop: CASSLTSGEGNTIYF. Here the CDR3 DNA reads TGTGCCAGCAGCTTGACTTCCGGGGAGGGAAACACCATATATTTT. Together with reference TRBV7-2 and TRBJ1-3, the CDR3 gives the full variable domain: GAGVSQSPSNKVTEKGKDVELRCDPISGHTALYWYRQSLGQGLEFLIYFQGNSAPDKSGLPSDRFSAERTGGSVSTLTIQRTQQEDSAVYLCASSLTSGEGNTIYFGEGSWLTVV.

The V gene is TRBV6-2 or TRBV6-3, the J gene TRBJ1-5; 8 bases are shared with TRBD1. V shed 5 bases, J shed 7 bases, and the junction held 7 bases outside the gene matches. The CDR3 has 14 residues. CDR1 is MNHEY and CDR2 is SVGEGT in the germline V gene. The CDR3 protein is CASSDRQGIQPQHF. CDR3 coding DNA: TGTGCCAGCAGTGACCGACAGGGGATCCAGCCCCAGCATTTT.

The rearrangement uses TRBV18 and TRBJ2-1, with D possibly matching TRBD1 (5 bases). Trimming pared 2 bases from V and 6 bases from J, leaving 17 bases between. The CDR3 totals 16 residues. CDR1 KGHSH and CDR2 LQKENI come from the germline V gene. CDR3: CASSPVEKRGTNEQFF. The CDR3, as DNA: TGTGCCAGCTCACCAGTAGAAAAAAGGGGTACCAATGAGCAGTTCTTC.

The chain joins TRBV12-3 or TRBV12-4 to TRBJ2-1; TRBD2 matches at 14 bases. J was trimmed by 6 bases and V by 4 bases; bases with no gene match: 5. There are 16 residues in the CDR3. This CDR3 reads CASSWGLAGVFNEQFF. CDR3 bases: TGTGCCAGCAGTTGGGGACTAGCGGGAGTTTTCAATGAGCAGTTCTTC.

The sample holds many counts of this clonotype. The J gene is TRBJ2-7, the V gene TRBV20-1; perhaps TRBD2 as D (5 bases). Germline assignment: CDR1 DFQATT and CDR2 SNEGSKA (reference sequence). V lost 4 bases and J lost 6, with 19 bases in between. The length of the CDR3 is 14 residues. CDR3 loop: CSAKSGYSLGEQYF. The CDR3 DNA reads as TGCAGTGCTAAGTCGGGGTACTCTTTGGGCGAGCAGTACTTC.

This clonotype has only a few counts. This rearrangement joins TRBV20-1 to TRBJ1-3; a weak D match, TRBD1 (5 bases). The CDR3 consists of 15 residues. Trimming stripped 4 bases from V and 0 bases from J, with 13 bases between. Germline assignment: CDR1 DFQATT and CDR2 SNEGSKA (reference sequence). CDR3 residues: CSATRTFVSGNTIYF. DNA of the CDR3: TGCAGTGCTACAAGGACATTCGTCTCTGGAAACACCATATATTTT.

The chain couples TRBV5-1 to TRBJ2-3, with 9 bases lining up with TRBD1. Per the germline V gene, CDR1 is SGHRS and CDR2 is YFSETQ. V lost 3 bases to trimming and J lost 3 bases; unmatched junction nucleotides: 8. There are 16 residues in the CDR3. The CDR3 nucleotides are TGCGCCAGCAGCTCGGACAGGGGAGGTGGGACAGATACGCAGTATTTT. Translation: CASSSDRGGGTDTQYF.

The V and J genes are TRBV20-1 and TRBJ2-7; D is undetermined. V was shortened by 1 base and J by 3 bases, with 4 bases between the two germline ends. The CDR3 contains 11 residues. Germline V gives CDR1 DFQATT, CDR2 SNEGSKA (reference sequence). The chain's CDR3 is CSARVHYEQYF. The DNA for the CDR3 is TGCAGTGCTAGAGTCCACTACGAGCAGTACTTC.

The chain recombines TRBV28 with TRBJ1-2, with D uncertain. The ends were cut back, 6 bases at V and 7 bases at J, with 21 bases in the middle. Looked up from germline, CDR1 is MDHEN and CDR2 is SYDVKM. The CDR3 is 15 residues long. CDR3 loop: CASSHASSRPAGYTF. CDR3 bases: TGTGCCAGCAGCCACGCTTCAAGTAGGCCCGCTGGCTACACCTTC.

A few counts support this clonotype. The CDR3 here is CASSIGGTNQETQYF. The DNA of the CDR3 is TGTGCCAGTAGTATCGGCGGGACAAACCAAGAGACCCAGTACTTC. This chain connects TRBV19 to TRBJ2-5; D could derive from TRBD1 or TRBD2 (6 bases each). Trimming shortened V by 3 bases and J by 0 bases, and 11 bases separated the two germline ends. Germline lookup yields CDR1 LNHDA and CDR2 SQIVND (reference sequence). The CDR3 is 15 amino acids.

In this sample, this clonotype turned up a few times. This chain uses TRBV7-8 with TRBJ2-7; 13 bases agree with TRBD2. There are 16 residues in the CDR3. Trimming took 2 bases from V and 7 from J; bases not matched to a gene: 8. Germline V gene lookup returns CDR1 SGHVS and CDR2 FQNEAQ. This CDR3 reads CASSLRETSGRREQYF. In DNA, the CDR3 is TGTGCCAGCAGCTTAAGGGAGACTAGCGGGAGGCGGGAGCAGTACTTC.

This clonotype showed up just a few times. The rearrangement links TRBV12-3 or TRBV12-4 to TRBJ2-5; unclear D gene. Trimming stripped 5 bases from V and 5 bases from J, with 6 bases between. The CDR3 is made up of 11 amino acids. The CDR3 sequence: CASSVLETQYF. CDR3 bases: TGTGCCAGCAGTGTCCTGGAGACCCAGTACTTC.

The V and J genes are TRBV5-1 and TRBJ2-7; 12 bases are shared with TRBD2. With V trimmed by 8 bases and J by 2 bases, 11 bases remained unmatched. Per germline, CDR1 SGHRS and CDR2 YFSETQ. This CDR3 spans 16 amino acids. The CDR3 sequence is CASSPRLAGATYEQYF. For the CDR3, the DNA is TGCGCCAGTAGCCCCCGACTAGCGGGAGCCACCTACGAGCAGTACTTC. Together with reference TRBV5-1 and TRBJ2-7, the CDR3 gives the full variable domain: KAGVTQTPRYLIKTRGQQVTLSCSPISGHRSVSWYQQTPGQGLQFLFEYFSETQRNKGNFPGRFSGRQFSNSRSEMNVSTLELGDSALYLCASSPRLAGATYEQYFGPGTRLTVT.

The chain combines TRBV7-2 with TRBJ2-3; D unclear. This CDR3 is 12 amino acids long. V lost 8 bases, J lost 6 bases, and 12 bases lay in between. From germline, CDR1 is SGHTA and CDR2 FQGNSA. The CDR3 sequence: CASAQPPDTQYF. As DNA, the CDR3 is TGTGCCAGCGCTCAGCCCCCTGATACGCAGTATTTT. Full variable domain (outside the CDR3, taken from reference TRBV7-2 and TRBJ2-3): GAGVSQSPSNKVTEKGKDVELRCDPISGHTALYWYRQSLGQGLEFLIYFQGNSAPDKSGLPSDRFSAERTGGSVSTLTIQRTQQEDSAVYLCASAQPPDTQYFGPGTRLTVL.

This clonotype turned up a few times. The chain carries TRBV14 and TRBJ1-2; no clear D gene. V dropped 4 bases and J dropped 7 bases, with 16 bases sitting between them. Germline lookup yields CDR1 SGHDN and CDR2 FVKESK. The CDR3 has 14 amino acids. The CDR3 is CASSLRIGERGYTF. DNA for the CDR3: TGTGCCAGCAGCCTCCGTATTGGTGAGCGTGGCTACACCTTC.

This clonotype has a handful of counts. This rearrangement joins TRBV3-1 to TRBJ2-2; tentative D call: TRBD1 (6 bases). This CDR3 is 16 amino acids long. Germline assignment: CDR1 LGHDT and CDR2 YNNKEL (reference sequence). Deletions cut 4 bases from V and 4 bases from J, with 16 bases between. The CDR3 loop reads CASSLAGTLSTGELFF. Here the CDR3 DNA reads TGTGCCAGCAGCCTAGCCGGGACACTAAGCACCGGGGAGCTGTTTTTT. Drawing the rest from reference TRBV3-1 and TRBJ2-2, the complete variable domain is DTAVSQTPKYLVTQMGNDKSIKCEQNLGHDTMYWYKQDSKKFLKIMFSYNNKELIINETVPNRFSPKSPDKAHLNLHINSLELGDSAVYFCASSLAGTLSTGELFFGEGSRLTVL.